These 6 T cell receptor beta chains share one sample of origin, sequenced in a study of T cells in Graves' hyperthyroidism and ophthalmopathy. The investigators amplified TCR beta CDR3 regions from RNA transcripts. The TCR CDR3 first-round RT-PCR relied on the HTBI primer set. One entry per CDR3 protein results from TCRdb running MiXCR on the multiplex PCR reads. The sample carries about 320,000 distinct CDR3 sequences, around 16% recorded once. The sample consisted of blood. The origin of the receptors is a man aged 25-45 years with Graves' hyperthyroidism.

This clonotype was detected ten times or more. The gene calls are TRBV6-6 and TRBJ2-1; D is possibly TRBD1 (6 bases). Germline CDR1 and CDR2: MNHNY and SVGAGI (reference sequence). This CDR3 is built from 19 residues. V dropped 0 bases and J dropped 5 bases, with 23 bases sitting between them. CDR3 sequence (DNA): TGTGCCAGCAGTTACTCATCAGGGGCGTGGATGCTTAGGGACAATGAGCAGTTCTTC. Amino acids: CASSYSSGAWMLRDNEQFF.

The chain couples TRBV3-1 to TRBJ1-1, with D tentatively TRBD1 (6 bases). CDR1 and CDR2 from the germline V gene are LGHDT and YNNKEL (reference sequence). Trimming removed 4 bases at V and 5 bases at J, with 14 bases between. CDR3 length: 14 amino acids. In DNA form, the CDR3 reads TGTGCCAGCAGCCCTCCGGACAGTCAGACTGAAGCTTTCTTT. As protein: CASSPPDSQTEAFF.

V is TRBV13 and J is TRBJ2-3; possibly TRBD2 for D (6 bases). The germline V gene has CDR1 PRHDT and CDR2 FYEKMQ (reference sequence). V lost 3 bases, J lost 4 bases, and 14 bases lay in between. This CDR3 contains 15 residues. This CDR3 reads CASSLATSSADTQYF. For the CDR3, the DNA is TGTGCCAGCAGCTTGGCGACTAGTTCAGCAGATACGCAGTATTTT. The full variable domain, rest sourced from reference TRBV13 and TRBJ2-3, is AAGVIQSPRHLIKEKRETATLKCYPIPRHDTVYWYQQGPGQDPQFLISFYEKMQSDKGSIPDRFSAQQFSDYHSELNMSSLELGDSALYFCASSLATSSADTQYFGPGTRLTVL.

This clonotype has just a few counts. The chain links TRBV20-1 to TRBJ2-5; unclear D gene. The ends were cut back, 0 bases at V and 3 bases at J, with 5 bases in the middle. This CDR3 comprises 12 residues. Germline V gives CDR1 DFQATT, CDR2 SNEGSKA (reference sequence). CDR3 region: CSAREWEETQYF. The DNA for the CDR3 is TGCAGTGCTAGAGAATGGGAAGAGACCCAGTACTTC.

This clonotype was picked up many times. The chain combines TRBV3-1 with TRBJ1-1; perhaps TRBD1 as D (6 bases). This CDR3 is built from 16 residues. Trimming took 2 bases from V and 1 from J, leaving 14 bases between them. Germline V gene sequence: CDR1 LGHDT, CDR2 YNNKEL (reference sequence). The CDR3 coding sequence is TGTGCCAGCAGCCAAATAAGGGGGGGAGCGAACACTGAAGCTTTCTTT. Residues: CASSQIRGGANTEAFF.

This clonotype was seen only a few times. This chain uses TRBV29-1 with TRBJ1-1, with D uncertain. V was cut by 1 base and J by 6 bases, with 9 bases left in between. Germline V gene sequence: CDR1 SQVTM, CDR2 ANQGSEA. This CDR3 comprises 12 residues. CDR3 sequence (DNA): TGCAGCGTTGAAGGAGGGATCCCTGAAGCTTTCTTT. This translates into CSVEGGIPEAFF.